This T cell receptor (beta chain) was obtained from a study of OX40 agonist ivuxolimab in advanced cancers. At the level of the study: One hepatocellular carcinoma and a couple of cutaneous melanoma patients partially responded.

The table came from immunoSEQ multiplex PCR; TCRdb's copy has only in-frame clones and leaves some out. The top ten clones hold 3.4% of a sample with about 61,000 clones, about four fifths of them seen once. Turning to this clone: Its antigen is not identified.

The V end was cut by 8 bases, the J end by 0 bases, with 16 bases between. Germline values: CDR1 MRHNA, CDR2 SNTAGT. The CDR3 is 16 amino acids. Broader study findings: Compared with CD4+, CD8+ T cells on average had more expanded clones.

The receptor's source is an adult with an advanced solid tumor such as melanoma, head and neck, liver or kidney cancer. The rearrangement links TRBV6-4 to TRBJ1-4, with D tentatively TRBD1 (5 bases). This specimen was CD4+ or CD8+ T cells sorted from blood, taken in a trial of the OX40 agonist ivuxolimab. The CDR3 loop reads CASESGTGSTNEKLFF. CDR3 nucleotides: TGTGCCAGCGAATCCGGGACGGGATCAACTAATGAAAAACTGTTTTTT.